This T cell receptor (beta chain) originates from a study of T cells expressing NK-cell markers. Turning to the study itself: Sequencing of TCR beta repertoires drew on sorted CD3+CD56+NKG2C+, CD3+CD56+NKG2C- and CD3+CD56-NKG2C+ T cells. The authors sequenced eight donors, of whom seven were HCMV-seropositive and one was seronegative.

Findings and limits, study-wide: These clonotypes also led the CD3+CD56-NKG2C+ fraction in a handful of donors. The study did not resolve the HCMV specificity of expanded NKG2C+ T cell clones.

TCRdb processed the 5' RACE reads again and assigns one entry to each CDR3 protein, with no DNA. With almost 450,000 distinct CDR3 sequences in the sample, the ten largest clones hold approximately 6.8%. The CDR3 extends over 15 amino acids. CDR1 and CDR2 from the germline V gene are MNHNS and SASEGT. Notes on this clonotype: Antigen specificity is unknown.

Material: blood T cells: a sorted CD56 or NKG2C T cell subset, CD4+ or CD8+ T cells, or bulk PBMC T cells (not recorded which). This sequence joins TRBV6-1 and TRBJ1-1; TCRdb lists TRBD1, though no DNA is available to test this call. This clonotype originated in a woman aged 18 to 75 in good health. The CDR3 protein is CASSRGRTVNTEAFF.